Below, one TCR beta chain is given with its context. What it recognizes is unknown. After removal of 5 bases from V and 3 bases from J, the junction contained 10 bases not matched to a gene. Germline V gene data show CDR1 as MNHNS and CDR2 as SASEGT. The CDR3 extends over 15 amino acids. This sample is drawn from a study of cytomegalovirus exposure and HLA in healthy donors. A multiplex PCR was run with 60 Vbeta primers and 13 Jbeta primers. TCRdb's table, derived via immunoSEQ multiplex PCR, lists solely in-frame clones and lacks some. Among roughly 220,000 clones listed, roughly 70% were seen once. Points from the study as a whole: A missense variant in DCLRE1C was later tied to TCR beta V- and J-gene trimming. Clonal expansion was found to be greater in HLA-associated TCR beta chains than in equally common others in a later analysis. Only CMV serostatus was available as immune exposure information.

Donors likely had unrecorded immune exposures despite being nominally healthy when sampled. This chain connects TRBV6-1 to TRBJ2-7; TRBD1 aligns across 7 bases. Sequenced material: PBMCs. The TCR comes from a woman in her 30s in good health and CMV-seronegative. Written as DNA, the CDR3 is TGTGCCAGCAGTACGACAGGGTTTTCGATCTACGAGCAGTACTTC. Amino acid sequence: CASSTTGFSIYEQYF.